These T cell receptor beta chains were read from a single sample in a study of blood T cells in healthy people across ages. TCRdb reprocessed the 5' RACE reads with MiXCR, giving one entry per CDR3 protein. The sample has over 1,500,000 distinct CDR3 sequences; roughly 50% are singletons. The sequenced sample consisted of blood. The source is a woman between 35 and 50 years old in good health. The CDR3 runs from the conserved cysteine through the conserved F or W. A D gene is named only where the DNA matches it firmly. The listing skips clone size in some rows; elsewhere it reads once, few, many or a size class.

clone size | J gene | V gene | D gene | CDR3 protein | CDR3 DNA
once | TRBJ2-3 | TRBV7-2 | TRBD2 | CGSSLKRGGSFEDTQYF | TGTGGCAGCAGCCTAAAGCGGGGGGGGTCGTTTGAAGATACGCAGTATTTT
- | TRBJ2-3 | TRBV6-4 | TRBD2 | CASSDGPSGGDTQYF | TGTGCCAGCAGTGACGGCCCTAGCGGGGGGGATACGCAGTATTTT
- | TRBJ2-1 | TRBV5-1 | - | CASSEKYEQFF | TGCGCCAGCAGTGAAAAGTATGAGCAGTTCTTC
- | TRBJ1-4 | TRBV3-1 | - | CASSPGMLLGSEKLFF | TGTGCCAGCAGCCCTGGGATGTTACTGGGGAGTGAAAAACTGTTTTTT
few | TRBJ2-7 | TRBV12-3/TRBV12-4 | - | CASSLGHGLDEQYF | TGTGCCAGCAGTTTGGGACACGGTCTTGACGAGCAGTACTTC
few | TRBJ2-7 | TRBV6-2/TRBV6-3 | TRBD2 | CASSYSAGTSFYEQYF | TGTGCCAGCAGTTACTCCGCCGGGACTAGCTTCTACGAGCAGTACTTC
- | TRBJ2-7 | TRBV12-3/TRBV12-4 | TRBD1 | CASTPGQAYEQYF | TGTGCCAGCACCCCAGGACAGGCCTACGAGCAGTACTTC
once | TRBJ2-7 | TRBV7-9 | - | CASSSTQGGGSQYF | TGTGCCAGCAGCTCGACACAGGGTGGAGGCTCCCAGTACTTC
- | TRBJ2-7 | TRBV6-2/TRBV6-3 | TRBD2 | CASLAGDGRYEQYF | TGTGCGTCACTAGCGGGGGATGGAAGGTACGAGCAGTACTTC
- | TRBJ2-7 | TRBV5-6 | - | CASRPQGLNYEQYF | TGTGCCAGCAGGCCGCAGGGGCTGAACTACGAGCAGTACTTC
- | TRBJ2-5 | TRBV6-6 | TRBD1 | CASSSARTGVEETQYF | TGTGCCAGCAGTTCGGCCCGGACAGGGGTAGAAGAGACCCAGTACTTC
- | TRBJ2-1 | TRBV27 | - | CASSRGRAQQFF | TGTGCCAGCAGTAGGGGGAGGGCTCAGCAGTTCTTC
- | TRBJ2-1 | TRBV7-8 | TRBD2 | CASSSVAGGRRSYNEQFF | TGTGCCAGCAGCTCTGTGGCGGGGGGACGGCGTTCCTACAATGAGCAGTTCTTC
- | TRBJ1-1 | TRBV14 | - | CASSHRGTEAFF | TGTGCCAGCAGCCACAGGGGCACTGAAGCTTTCTTT
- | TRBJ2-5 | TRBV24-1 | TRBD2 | CATSYGLAGGIQETQYF | TGTGCCACCAGTTACGGACTAGCGGGGGGGATCCAAGAGACCCAGTACTTC
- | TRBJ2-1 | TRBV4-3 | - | CASSQGLPGASYSEQFF | TGCGCCAGCAGCCAAGGGCTGCCGGGAGCCTCCTACAGTGAGCAGTTCTTC
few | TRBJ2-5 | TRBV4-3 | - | CASSQDEFSSQETQYF | TGCGCCAGCAGCCAAGATGAGTTTTCCAGCCAAGAGACCCAGTACTTC
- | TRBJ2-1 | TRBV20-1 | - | CSASIEWRGDEQFF | TGCAGTGCTAGCATCGAGTGGAGGGGCGATGAGCAGTTCTTC
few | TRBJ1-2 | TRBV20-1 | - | CSASLGAPGGYTF | TGCAGTGCTAGCCTCGGGGCTCCGGGAGGCTACACCTTC
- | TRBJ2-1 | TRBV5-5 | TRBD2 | CASSALGAGGQNEQFF | TGTGCCAGCAGCGCACTAGGAGCGGGGGGGCAGAATGAGCAGTTCTTC
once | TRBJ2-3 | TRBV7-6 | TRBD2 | CASSPQRTSGSTDTQYF | TGTGCCAGCAGCCCTCAAAGGACTAGCGGGAGCACAGATACGCAGTATTTT
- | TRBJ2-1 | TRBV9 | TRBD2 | CASSVSGGGNEQFF | TGTGCCAGCAGCGTCTCCGGGGGAGGGAATGAGCAGTTCTTC
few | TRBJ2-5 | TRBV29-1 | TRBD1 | CSVGFWGQGQETQYF | TGCAGCGTAGGATTTTGGGGACAGGGACAAGAGACCCAGTACTTC
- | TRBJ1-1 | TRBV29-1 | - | CSVELQGRNTEAFF | TGCAGCGTTGAACTCCAGGGGAGGAACACTGAAGCTTTCTTT
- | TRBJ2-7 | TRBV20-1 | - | CSARARTEATYEQYF | TGCAGTGCTAGAGCTCGGACAGAGGCCACCTACGAGCAGTACTTC
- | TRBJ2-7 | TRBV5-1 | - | CASSLVAEIPYEQYF | TGCGCCAGCAGCTTGGTAGCAGAGATCCCCTACGAGCAGTACTTC
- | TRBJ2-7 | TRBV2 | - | CVIAWPYVGSYEQYF | TGTGTTATAGCGTGGCCCTACGTTGGCTCCTACGAGCAGTACTTC
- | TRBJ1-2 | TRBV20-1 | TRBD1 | CSASTGTGGLYGYTF | TGCAGTGCTAGTACCGGGACAGGGGGCCTCTATGGCTACACCTTC
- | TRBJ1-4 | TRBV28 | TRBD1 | CASSQDRGGVEKLFF | TGTGCCAGCAGCCAGGACAGGGGTGGCGTTGAAAAACTGTTTTTT
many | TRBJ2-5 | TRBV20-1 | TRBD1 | CSASDRVQETQYF | TGCAGTGCTTCCGACAGGGTCCAAGAGACCCAGTACTTC
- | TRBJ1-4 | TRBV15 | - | CATSGRGFRNEKLFF | TGTGCCACCAGCGGACGTGGGTTTCGAAATGAAAAACTGTTTTTT
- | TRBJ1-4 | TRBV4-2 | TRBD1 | CASRRAPTGGDEKLFF | TGTGCCAGCAGAAGGGCCCCGACAGGGGGAGACGAAAAACTGTTTTTT
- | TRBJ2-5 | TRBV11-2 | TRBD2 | CASSPVAGSTWETQYF | TGTGCCAGCAGCCCCGTAGCGGGGAGTACTTGGGAGACCCAGTACTTC
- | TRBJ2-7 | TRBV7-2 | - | CASSSLVYEQYF | TGTGCCAGCAGCTCGCTAGTTTACGAGCAGTACTTC
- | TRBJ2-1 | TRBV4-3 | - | CASSQGALRNEQFF | TGCGCCAGCAGCCAAGGGGCCCTGAGAAATGAGCAGTTCTTC
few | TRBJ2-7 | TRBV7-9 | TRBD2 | CASSLRTSVSYEQYF | TGTGCCAGCAGCTTACGGACTAGCGTCTCCTACGAGCAGTACTTC
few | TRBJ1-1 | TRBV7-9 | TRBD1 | CASSDRQGAGMRAEAFF | TGTGCCAGCAGCGACCGACAGGGGGCCGGTATGAGGGCTGAAGCTTTCTTT
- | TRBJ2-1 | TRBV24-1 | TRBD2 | CATSERGLAGHHNEQFF | TGTGCCACCAGTGAAAGGGGACTAGCGGGGCACCACAATGAGCAGTTCTTC
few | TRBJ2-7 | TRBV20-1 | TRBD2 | CSARGLVGEQYF | TGCAGTGCGCGGGGACTAGTCGGCGAGCAGTACTTC
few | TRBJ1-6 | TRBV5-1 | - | CASSTRGDHNSPLHF | TGCGCCAGCAGCACCAGGGGCGATCATAATTCACCCCTCCACTTT
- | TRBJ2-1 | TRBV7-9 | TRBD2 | CASSLIGGVRGNEQFF | TGTGCCAGCAGCCTGATTGGGGGAGTGCGGGGGAATGAGCAGTTCTTC
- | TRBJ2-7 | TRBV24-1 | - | CATSENSRAPAYEQYF | TGTGCCACCAGTGAAAATTCCAGGGCTCCCGCATACGAGCAGTACTTC
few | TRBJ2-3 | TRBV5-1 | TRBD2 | CASSLDAGGLTQYF | TGCGCCAGCAGCTTGGATGCGGGGGGGCTTACGCAGTATTTT
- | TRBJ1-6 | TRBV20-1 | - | CSARRRGEVSPLHF | TGCAGTGCTAGGAGGCGGGGGGAGGTTTCACCCCTCCACTTT
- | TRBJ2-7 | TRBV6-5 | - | CASSYDSLSYEQYF | TGTGCCAGCAGTTACGACAGCCTTTCCTACGAGCAGTACTTC
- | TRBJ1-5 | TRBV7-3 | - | CAGSLKNRDDQPQHF | TGTGCCGGCAGCTTAAAAAACAGGGACGATCAGCCCCAGCATTTT
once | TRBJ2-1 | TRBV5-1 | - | CAGSRSGTGHYNEQFF | TGCGCCGGCAGCCGTAGCGGGACAGGCCATTACAATGAGCAGTTCTTC